The 14 T cell receptor beta chains presented below share a single source sample, sequenced in a study of blood T cell repertoires in COVID-19. The protocol was immunoSEQ multiplex PCR, while the TCRdb copy is restricted to in-frame clones and leaves out a portion. The sample records about 250,000 clones, 75% to 85% being singletons. Material for sequencing was PBMCs or T cells enriched from blood (not recorded which). These receptors were taken from a woman aged 45-65 years with acute COVID-19.

The rearrangement links TRBV11-2 to TRBJ1-2; 8 bases agree with TRBD1. V was pared by 4 bases and J by 8 bases, with 6 bases of the junction left unmatched. The CDR3 is made up of 13 amino acids. Per germline, CDR1 SGHAT and CDR2 FQNNGV. The CDR3, as DNA: TGTGCCAGCAGCTCCGGACAGGGAGGAGGCTACACCTTC. Translating gives CASSSGQGGGYTF. Filled out from reference TRBV11-2 and TRBJ1-2, the complete variable domain reads EAGVAQSPRYKIIEKRQSVAFWCNPISGHATLYWYQQILGQGPKLLIQFQNNGVVDDSQLPKDRFSAERLKGVDSTLKIQPAKLEDSAVYLCASSSGQGGGYTFGSGTRLTVV.

The chain combines TRBV11-2 with TRBJ2-3, with D perhaps TRBD2 (7 bases). The CDR3 consists of 16 residues. Deletions cut 5 bases from V and 2 bases from J, with 17 bases between. Germline CDR1 is SGHAT and CDR2 is FQNNGV. The CDR3 region is CASSLGGGIPTDTQYF. The CDR3 DNA is TGTGCCAGCAGCCTAGGGGGGGGTATCCCCACAGATACGCAGTATTTT. Full variable domain (remainder filled in from reference TRBV11-2 and TRBJ2-3): EAGVAQSPRYKIIEKRQSVAFWCNPISGHATLYWYQQILGQGPKLLIQFQNNGVVDDSQLPKDRFSAERLKGVDSTLKIQPAKLEDSAVYLCASSLGGGIPTDTQYFGPGTRLTVL.

On this clone itself: The sample has other DNA sequences that encode this CDR3 too. The chain uses TRBV9 and TRBJ1-5; 8 nucleotides align to TRBD1. The CDR3 extends over 14 amino acids. V lost 1 base and J lost 6; bases outside the gene matches: 3. The germline V gene has CDR1 SGDLS and CDR2 YYNGEE. The CDR3 bases are TGTGCCAGCAGCGTACAGGGGGCAGGTCAGCCCCAGCATTTT. This encodes CASSVQGAGQPQHF.

The chain couples TRBV5-6 to TRBJ1-6, with TRBD1 identical over 10 bases. From germline, CDR1 is SGHDT and CDR2 YYEEEE. With V trimmed by 4 bases and J by 10 bases, 5 bases remained unmatched. The CDR3 spans 14 residues. The CDR3 DNA reads TGTGCCAGCAGCGGACAGGGGGTCGGGTCACCCCTCCACTTT. This translates into CASSGQGVGSPLHF.

V and J are TRBV5-1 and TRBJ2-2, with a weak D call TRBD1 (6 bases). Germline values: CDR1 SGHRS, CDR2 YFSETQ. V shed 0 bases and J shed 2 bases, with 11 bases lying between them. This CDR3 has 16 residues. DNA for the CDR3: TGCGCCAGCAGCTTGGCTGTCAGGGGTAACACCGGGGAGCTGTTTTTT. It encodes CASSLAVRGNTGELFF.

This clone is a singleton in its sample. The rearrangement joins TRBV11-2 to TRBJ1-1; the D is unclear. The CDR3 has 15 amino acids. Germline V gene sequence: CDR1 SGHAT, CDR2 FQNNGV. Trimming left V 1 base short and J 11 bases short, with 20 bases between. CDR3 region: CASSLGPGQSGAAFF. The CDR3 DNA reads TGTGCCAGCAGCTTAGGCCCCGGGCAGAGCGGTGCGGCTTTCTTT.

This chain uses TRBV19 with TRBJ1-4, with a weak D call TRBD1 (6 bases). V was pared by 4 bases and J by 3 bases, with 12 bases between. Per the germline V gene, CDR1 is LNHDA and CDR2 is SQIVND (reference sequence). This CDR3 has 15 amino acids. The CDR3 DNA sequence: TGTGCCAGTAGTACGACCCAGGGGTCTAATGAAAAACTGTTTTTT. The encoded protein is CASSTTQGSNEKLFF.

The V and J genes are TRBV4-2 and TRBJ2-3; 8 bases agree with TRBD2. Germline CDR1 LGHNA, CDR2 YNFKEQ. V shed 1 base and J 6 bases; nucleotides not matched to a gene: 15. There are 18 residues in the CDR3. The CDR3 DNA reads TGTGCCAGCAGCCAAGGGGGGGCGGTCGCGGGGGGCCCCGATACGCAGTATTTT. It translates to CASSQGGAVAGGPDTQYF.

The chain recombines TRBV7-2 with TRBJ1-3; the D is unclear. The CDR3 spans 17 residues. CDR1 and CDR2 from the germline V gene are SGHTA and FQGNSA. V was trimmed by 5 bases and J by 0 bases, leaving 17 bases between them. The CDR3: CASSPAPGFSSGNTIYF. CDR3 nucleotides: TGTGCCAGCAGCCCCGCTCCGGGATTCAGCTCTGGAAACACCATATATTTT.

In this sample, this clone turned up once. This chain uses TRBV18 with TRBJ2-7, with TRBD1 matching 12 bases. The germline CDR1 and CDR2 sequences are KGHSH and LQKENI. The CDR3 loop spans 18 amino acids. The V and J ends lost 1 base and 5 bases, in that order; junction bases with no gene match: 12. The DNA for the CDR3 is TGTGCCAGCTCACCACTAAGGGACTCCGGGACAGGGGGCGACGAGCAGTACTTC. Its translation: CASSPLRDSGTGGDEQYF.

The chain uses TRBV29-1 and TRBJ1-4; D is unresolved. The CDR3 has 12 amino acids. Looked up from germline, CDR1 is SQVTM and CDR2 is ANQGSEA. The CDR3 bases are TGCGGAGTCGGGAGCCAGAGTGAAAAACTGTTTTTT. This codes for CGVGSQSEKLFF.

V usage is TRBV28 and J usage is TRBJ1-1; tentatively, D is TRBD1 (5 bases). The CDR3 spans 13 residues. Trimming left V 7 bases short and J 8 bases short, with 17 bases between. Germline CDR1 reads MDHEN; CDR2 reads SYDVKM. The CDR3 region has the DNA TGTGCCAGCAACCTGACACCCCAGGGAGAAGCTTTCTTT. It is translated as CASNLTPQGEAFF.

The chain links TRBV7-2 to TRBJ1-5; TRBD1 is a possible D gene (5 bases). V was shortened by 2 bases and J by 5 bases, with 7 bases between the two germline ends. This CDR3 contains 13 residues. In germline, CDR1 is SGHTA, CDR2 FQGNSA. The CDR3 DNA follows: TGTGCCAGCAGCTTAAAGGGGCATCAGCCCCAGCATTTT. Its protein is CASSLKGHQPQHF.

The genes are TRBV6-1 and TRBJ1-2; TRBD1 matches 7 bases. Unmatched junction bases numbered 4, after V lost 3 bases and J lost 3 bases. This CDR3 comprises 14 residues. Germline assignment: CDR1 MNHNS and CDR2 SASEGT. The CDR3: CASSDKGTDYGYTF. CDR3 DNA: TGTGCCAGCAGTGACAAGGGGACAGACTATGGCTACACCTTC.